Each of the 32 T cell receptor beta chains below was sequenced from the same sample in a study of blood T cell repertoires in COVID-19. Using immunoSEQ multiplex PCR, the repertoire was profiled, and TCRdb retains in-frame clones only, with some absent. The sample lists about 200,000 clones, more than 75% occurring once. The specimen sequenced was peripheral blood. All receptors derive from a woman of 80 years or more with acute or convalescent COVID-19.

This chain uses TRBV19 with TRBJ1-5; unclear D gene. Germline V gene lookup returns CDR1 LNHDA and CDR2 SQIVND (reference sequence). Trimming removed 3 bases at V and 0 bases at J, with 9 bases between. The CDR3 consists of 15 residues. The CDR3 sequence: CASSIRTDSNQPQHF. DNA of the CDR3: TGTGCCAGTAGTATTAGGACTGATAGCAATCAGCCCCAGCATTTT.

The gene calls are TRBV4-2 and TRBJ2-2, with 7 nucleotides matching TRBD1. This CDR3 region has 15 residues. V lost 2 bases, J lost 6 bases, and 6 bases stayed unmatched. Germline V gene data show CDR1 as LGHNA and CDR2 as YNFKEQ. CDR3: CASSQRDSLSGELFF. As DNA, the CDR3 is TGTGCCAGCAGCCAAAGGGACAGTTTATCCGGGGAGCTGTTTTTT.

The chain links TRBV4-3 to TRBJ2-7; 10 bases line up with TRBD2. Trimming took 1 base from V and 2 from J; bases not matched to a gene: 5. Germline lookup yields CDR1 LGHNA and CDR2 YSLEER. This CDR3 is 16 amino acids long. CDR3 residues: CASSQVTSGVTYEQYF. The DNA for the CDR3 is TGCGCCAGCAGCCAAGTCACTAGCGGGGTTACCTACGAGCAGTACTTC.

The V gene is TRBV3-1 (or the pseudogene TRBV3-2), the J gene TRBJ2-6; the D is unclear. The CDR3 has 14 residues. The germline V gene has CDR1 LGHDT and CDR2 YNNKEL (reference sequence). With 3 bases removed from V and 4 bases from J, the gap between germline ends came to 7 bases. CDR3 in DNA: TGTGCCAGCAGCCAGCTCGGGGGGGCCAACGTCCTGACTTTC. This translates into CASSQLGGANVLTF.

This chain connects TRBV6-5 to TRBJ2-7, with D possibly matching TRBD1 (6 bases). The CDR3 sequence is 15 residues long. CDR1 is MNHEY, CDR2 SVGAGI, per germline. V was pared by 6 bases and J by 0 bases, with 15 bases between. In DNA form, the CDR3 reads TGTGCCAGCAGCTCCGGGACACAAGACTCCTACGAGCAGTACTTC. Translated, it gives CASSSGTQDSYEQYF.

The chain carries TRBV14 and TRBJ2-7; 14 bases map to TRBD2. V dropped 5 bases and J dropped 1; count of bases not matched to a gene: 4. The CDR3 sequence is 16 residues long. Germline V lookup: CDR1 SGHDN, CDR2 FVKESK. The DNA of the CDR3 is TGTGCCAGCAGCAGACTAGCGGGAGGGATATCCTACGAGCAGTACTTC. Its protein product is CASSRLAGGISYEQYF.

This clone has at least ten counts. The chain uses TRBV6-1 and TRBJ2-1; D possibly corresponds to TRBD2 (6 bases). V was cut by 1 base and J by 7 bases, with 11 bases left in between. The CDR3 loop spans 14 amino acids. Germline V CDR1 and CDR2: MNHNS, SASEGT. The CDR3 reads CASSEVGGWNEQFF. For the CDR3, the DNA is TGTGCCAGCAGTGAAGTTGGAGGGTGGAATGAGCAGTTCTTC.

The J gene is TRBJ1-2, the V gene TRBV19; 11 bases are a match to TRBD1. Germline V gene sequence: CDR1 LNHDA, CDR2 SQIVND (reference sequence). The CDR3 loop spans 17 amino acids. The ends lost 6 bases at V and 5 bases at J; junction bases unmatched: 14. The CDR3 sequence: CASREGQGALADYGYTF. CDR3 in DNA: TGTGCCAGTAGAGAAGGACAGGGGGCTTTGGCGGATTATGGCTACACCTTC.

This sequence joins TRBV28 and TRBJ1-3; D call uncertain. CDR3 length: 15 amino acids. CDR1 and CDR2 from the germline V gene are MDHEN and SYDVKM. V was trimmed by 5 bases and J by 3 bases, leaving 14 bases between them. The CDR3 nucleotides read TGTGCCAGCAGTCCGCGCACGAGGATTGGAAACACCATATATTTT. Translated: CASSPRTRIGNTIYF.

The chain has TRBV19 and TRBJ2-3; D is undetermined. This CDR3 is 12 amino acids long. V was shortened by 5 bases and J by 3 bases, with 6 bases between the two germline ends. Germline loops: CDR1 LNHDA, CDR2 SQIVND (reference sequence). The CDR3, as DNA: TGTGCCAGTAGTCCGCAGACAGATACGCAGTATTTT. Amino acids: CASSPQTDTQYF.

This rearrangement joins TRBV5-1 to TRBJ2-5; a possible D gene is TRBD2 (5 bases). The V and J ends lost 0 bases and 4 bases respectively, with 10 bases between them. The CDR3 is made up of 14 amino acids. Germline CDR1 reads SGHRS; CDR2 reads YFSETQ. CDR3 DNA sequence: TGCGCCAGCAGCTTGGCCCCGGGATTAGAGACCCAGTACTTC. Translating it yields CASSLAPGLETQYF.

In this sample, this clone turned up a few times. The rearrangement joins TRBV5-1 to TRBJ2-5; TRBD1 is a possible D gene (5 bases). With 4 bases removed from V and 2 bases from J, the gap between germline ends came to 18 bases. Germline CDR1 SGHRS, CDR2 YFSETQ. CDR3 size: 16 residues. CDR3 nucleotide sequence: TGCGCCAGCAGCCCGACGCGCTTTGGACAACAAGAGACCCAGTACTTC. Encoded protein: CASSPTRFGQQETQYF.

This clone was counted only a few times. The rearrangement joins TRBV7-2 to TRBJ2-2; a possible D gene is TRBD2 (5 bases). Germline V gene sequence: CDR1 SGHTA, CDR2 FQGNSA. The CDR3 totals 16 residues. V was cut by 4 bases and J by 5 bases, with 17 bases left in between. The CDR3 nucleotides are TGTGCCAGCAGCTCCGCACTCGTAAGAGGGACCGGGGAGCTGTTTTTT. This encodes CASSSALVRGTGELFF. Supplemented by reference TRBV7-2 and TRBJ2-2, the full variable domain reads GAGVSQSPSNKVTEKGKDVELRCDPISGHTALYWYRQSLGQGLEFLIYFQGNSAPDKSGLPSDRFSAERTGGSVSTLTIQRTQQEDSAVYLCASSSALVRGTGELFFGEGSRLTVL.

The gene calls are TRBV5-4 and TRBJ2-7; 7 bases are shared with TRBD1. Germline CDR1 is SGHNT and CDR2 is YYREEE (reference sequence). V lost 4 bases, J lost 1 base, and 5 bases stayed unmatched. The CDR3 runs to 14 residues. The CDR3 DNA reads as TGTGCCAGCAGCACCCGACAGGGTTCCTACGAGCAGTACTTC. This codes for CASSTRQGSYEQYF.

The rearrangement links TRBV5-4 to TRBJ1-6, with 10 bases that match TRBD1. This CDR3 is 18 amino acids long. From germline, CDR1 is SGHNT and CDR2 YYREEE (reference sequence). V dropped 5 bases and J dropped 3; count of bases not matched to a gene: 11. CDR3 nucleotides: TGTGCCAGCAGGGTCTTTCCGGGACAGGGGAACTATAATTCACCCCTCCACTTT. Its protein product is CASRVFPGQGNYNSPLHF.

CDR3 sequence (DNA): TGTGCCAGCAGCTTAACCCCTAGCGGGAGTGGAGCGCAGTATTTT. This encodes CASSLTPSGSGAQYF. The V call is TRBV7-9, the J call TRBJ2-3, with 10 bases matching TRBD2. The CDR3 is 15 amino acids. V was pared by 2 bases and J by 10 bases, with 9 bases of the junction left unmatched. Germline-derived CDR1 and CDR2 are SEHNR and FQNEAQ (reference sequence).

J is TRBJ2-6 and V is TRBV10-3; 11 bases are shared with TRBD1. This CDR3 region has 17 residues. V trimming: 7 bases; J trimming: 0 bases; junction bases outside the gene matches: 5. Germline V lookup: CDR1 ENHRY, CDR2 SYGVKD. Here the CDR3 reads CAITRGTGGSGANVLTF. The CDR3 DNA is TGTGCCATCACCCGTGGGACAGGGGGCTCTGGGGCCAACGTCCTGACTTTC.

In its sample, this clone was seen a few times. The rearrangement links TRBV27 to TRBJ1-1; TRBD1 is a possible D gene (6 bases). V was shortened by 4 bases and J by 4 bases, with 13 bases between the two germline ends. This CDR3 is 14 amino acids long. CDR1 MNHEY and CDR2 SMNVEV come from the germline V gene (reference sequence). CDR3 DNA: TGTGCCAGCAGTTCACAGGGAAGAACCACTGAAGCTTTCTTT. It encodes CASSSQGRTTEAFF.

This chain uses TRBV29-1 with TRBJ2-1, with 7 positions matching TRBD2. The J segment lost 1 base and the V segment lost 7 bases, leaving 10 bases of the junction unmatched. In germline, CDR1 is SQVTM, CDR2 ANQGSEA. CDR3 length: 15 residues. The chain's CDR3 is CSGGVSRGSYNEQFF. CDR3 sequence (DNA): TGCAGCGGAGGGGTATCGCGGGGGTCCTACAATGAGCAGTTCTTC.

The chain has TRBV21-1 and TRBJ1-1. TRBV21-1 is deemed a pseudogene. The CDR3 runs to 12 residues. CDR3 protein: CASSPRGTEAFF. The CDR3 DNA reads as TGTGCCAGCAGCCCCCGCGGCACTGAAGCTTTCTTT.

A single count supports this clone. Other DNA sequences in this specimen translate into the identical CDR3. The chain has TRBV12-3 or TRBV12-4 and TRBJ1-2; D is ambiguous. The CDR3 sequence is 12 residues long. The V gene lost 2 bases and the J gene lost 4 bases, with 5 bases spanning the gap. CDR3: CASSLTGYGYTF. The CDR3 DNA reads TGTGCCAGCAGTTTAACGGGCTATGGCTACACCTTC.

This clone has just one count. The chain is built from TRBV7-2 and TRBJ2-1; 7 positions match TRBD2. The CDR3 covers 14 residues. Germline V CDR1 and CDR2: SGHTA, FQGNSA. V dropped 3 bases and J dropped 7; count of bases not matched to a gene: 6. The CDR3 spells CASSFSREPNEQFF. The CDR3 nucleotides are TGTGCCAGCAGCTTTTCGCGGGAGCCGAATGAGCAGTTCTTC.

The rearrangement joins TRBV12-3 or TRBV12-4 to TRBJ2-3, with 8 bases aligning to TRBD2. This CDR3 comprises 13 residues. V was clipped by 2 bases and J by 11 bases; unmatched bases: 6. As DNA, the CDR3 is TGTGCCAGCAGTTTACGTCCGGGACTAGAGCAGTATTTT. Protein sequence: CASSLRPGLEQYF.

This chain uses TRBV5-5 with TRBJ2-1, with 10 bases lining up with TRBD1. In germline, CDR1 is SGHKS, CDR2 YYEKEE (reference sequence). The J segment lost 6 bases and the V segment lost 3 bases, leaving 3 bases of the junction unmatched. The CDR3 extends over 14 amino acids. CDR3 protein: CASSWTGGSNEQFF. CDR3 sequence (DNA): TGTGCCAGCAGCTGGACAGGGGGTTCCAATGAGCAGTTCTTC.

The rearrangement links TRBV4-1 to TRBJ1-6; 7 bases are a match to TRBD1. Germline V gene sequence: CDR1 MGHRA, CDR2 YSYEKL. Trimming cost V 5 bases and J 8 bases; bases outside gene matches: 9. The CDR3 is 15 residues long. CDR3 protein: CASSSSPGQYSPLHF. The CDR3 bases are TGCGCCAGCAGCAGCTCGCCGGGACAGTATTCACCCCTCCACTTT.

The gene calls are TRBV25-1 and TRBJ2-7, with 11 positions matching TRBD1. The CDR3 is 13 residues long. J gave up 5 bases and V 6 bases, and 3 bases lay outside the gene matches. Germline V CDR1 and CDR2: MGHDK, SYGVNS. CDR3 nucleotides: TGTGCCAGCAGAAGGACAGGGGGCCACGAGCAGTACTTC. Translating gives CASRRTGGHEQYF.

This chain joins TRBV4-2 and TRBJ1-5, with D tentatively TRBD1 (6 bases). Trimming took off 0 bases at V and 4 bases at J, with 16 bases between the two ends. Germline assignment: CDR1 LGHNA and CDR2 YNFKEQ. This CDR3 region has 17 residues. CDR3 DNA sequence: TGTGCCAGCAGCCAAGATGAAGAGGACAGCTCAAATCAGCCCCAGCATTTT. Protein product: CASSQDEEDSSNQPQHF.

The chain is built from TRBV11-2 and TRBJ1-1; D is ambiguous. Trimming removed 2 bases at V and 4 bases at J, with 8 bases between. The germline CDR1 and CDR2 sequences are SGHAT and FQNNGV. The CDR3 sequence is 13 residues long. CDR3 sequence reads: CASSLFPGTEAFF. CDR3 sequence (DNA): TGTGCCAGCAGCTTATTTCCGGGCACTGAAGCTTTCTTT.

The chain employs TRBV5-4 and TRBJ2-7; D possibly corresponds to TRBD2 (6 bases). The CDR3 sequence is 15 residues long. Trimming pared 2 bases from V and 1 base from J, leaving 13 bases between. Germline lookup yields CDR1 SGHNT and CDR2 YYREEE (reference sequence). The CDR3 loop is CASSFDGRRSYEQYF. DNA of the CDR3: TGTGCCAGCAGCTTTGACGGGAGACGGTCCTACGAGCAGTACTTC.

The rearrangement joins TRBV7-8 to TRBJ1-2; D ambiguous. The ends were cut back, 0 bases at V and 6 bases at J, with 8 bases in the middle. The germline gives CDR1 SGHVS, CDR2 FQNEAQ. The CDR3 spans 13 residues. CDR3 amino acids: CASSLAVVDGYTF. CDR3 sequence (DNA): TGTGCCAGCAGCTTAGCCGTTGTCGATGGCTACACCTTC.

J is TRBJ1-1 and V is TRBV20-1, with D hard to call. The CDR3 has 11 amino acids. In germline, CDR1 is DFQATT, CDR2 SNEGSKA (reference sequence). The V and J ends lost 5 bases and 1 base respectively, with 5 bases between them. The CDR3 here is CSAQKNTEAFF. The CDR3 bases are TGCAGTGCTCAAAAGAACACTGAAGCTTTCTTT.

The V and J genes are TRBV7-9 and TRBJ1-2; the D gene is possibly TRBD1 (5 bases). V dropped 5 bases and J dropped 0 bases, with 13 bases sitting between them. Germline CDR1 and CDR2: SEHNR and FQNEAQ (reference sequence). The CDR3 is 15 amino acids. The CDR3 DNA reads as TGTGCCAGCAGCATCCCCGGGGGAGCTAACTATGGCTACACCTTC. It specifies CASSIPGGANYGYTF. Together with reference TRBV7-9 and TRBJ1-2, the CDR3 gives the full variable domain: DTGVSQNPRHKITKRGQNVTFRCDPISEHNRLYWYRQTLGQGPEFLTYFQNEAQLEKSRLLSDRFSAERPKGSFSTLEIQRTEQGDSAMYLCASSIPGGANYGYTFGSGTRLTVV.